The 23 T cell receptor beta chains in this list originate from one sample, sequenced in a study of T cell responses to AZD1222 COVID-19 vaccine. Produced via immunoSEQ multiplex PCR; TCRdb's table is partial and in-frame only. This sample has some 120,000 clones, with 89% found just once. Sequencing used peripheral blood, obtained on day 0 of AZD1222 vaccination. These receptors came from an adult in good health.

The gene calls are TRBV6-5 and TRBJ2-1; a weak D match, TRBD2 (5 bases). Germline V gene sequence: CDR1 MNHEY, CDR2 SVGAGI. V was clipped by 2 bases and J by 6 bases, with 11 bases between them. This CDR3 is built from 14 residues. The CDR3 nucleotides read TGTGCCAGCAGTTACCCTGGACTGGTCAATGAGCAGTTCTTC. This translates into CASSYPGLVNEQFF.

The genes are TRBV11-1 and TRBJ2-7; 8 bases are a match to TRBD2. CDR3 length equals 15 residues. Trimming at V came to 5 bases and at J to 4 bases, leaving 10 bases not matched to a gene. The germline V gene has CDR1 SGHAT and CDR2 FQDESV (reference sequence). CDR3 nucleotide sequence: TGTGCCAGCAGCCTAGGACTAGCTGGCGGATACGAGCAGTACTTC. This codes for CASSLGLAGGYEQYF.

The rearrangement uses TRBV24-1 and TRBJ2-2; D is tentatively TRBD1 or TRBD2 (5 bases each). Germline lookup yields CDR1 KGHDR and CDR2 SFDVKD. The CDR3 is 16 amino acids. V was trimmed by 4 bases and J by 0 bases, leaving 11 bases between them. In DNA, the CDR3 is TGTGCCACCAGTGACTCCGGGACGGCGAACACCGGGGAGCTGTTTTTT. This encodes CATSDSGTANTGELFF.

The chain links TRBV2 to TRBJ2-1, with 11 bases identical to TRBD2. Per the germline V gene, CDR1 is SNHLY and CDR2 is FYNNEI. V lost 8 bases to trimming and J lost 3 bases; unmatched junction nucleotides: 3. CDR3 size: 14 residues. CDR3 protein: CASEGLADYNEQFF. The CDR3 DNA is TGTGCCAGCGAGGGACTAGCGGACTACAATGAGCAGTTCTTC.

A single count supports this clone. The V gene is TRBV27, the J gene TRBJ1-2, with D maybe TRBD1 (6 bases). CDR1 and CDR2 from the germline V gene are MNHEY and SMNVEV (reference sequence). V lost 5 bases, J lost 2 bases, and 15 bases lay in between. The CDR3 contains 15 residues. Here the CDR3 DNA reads TGTGCCAGCAGTCTTACTTCGACAGGCAACTATGGCTACACCTTC. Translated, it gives CASSLTSTGNYGYTF.

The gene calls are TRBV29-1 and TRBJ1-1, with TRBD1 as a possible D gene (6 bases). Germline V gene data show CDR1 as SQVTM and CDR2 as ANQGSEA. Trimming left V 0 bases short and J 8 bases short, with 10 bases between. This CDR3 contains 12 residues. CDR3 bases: TGCAGCGTTGAAGATAACAGGGTGGAAGCTTTCTTT. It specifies CSVEDNRVEAFF.

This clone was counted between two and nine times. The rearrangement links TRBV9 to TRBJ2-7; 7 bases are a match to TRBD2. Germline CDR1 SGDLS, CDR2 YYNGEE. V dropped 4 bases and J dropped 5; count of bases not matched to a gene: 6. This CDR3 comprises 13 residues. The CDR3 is CASSRSGEDEQYF. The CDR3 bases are TGTGCCAGCAGCCGGAGCGGGGAGGACGAGCAGTACTTC.

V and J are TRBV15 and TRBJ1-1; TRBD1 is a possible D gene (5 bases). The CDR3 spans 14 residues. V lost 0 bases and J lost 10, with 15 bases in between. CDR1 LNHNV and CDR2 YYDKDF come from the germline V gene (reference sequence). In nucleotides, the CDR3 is TGTGCCACCAGCAGAGATCGAGGGGCACCGGTAGCTTTCTTT. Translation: CATSRDRGAPVAFF.

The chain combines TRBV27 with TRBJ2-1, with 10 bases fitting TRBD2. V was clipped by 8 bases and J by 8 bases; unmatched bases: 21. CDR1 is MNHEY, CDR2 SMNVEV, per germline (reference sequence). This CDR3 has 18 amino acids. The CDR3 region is CASPDDSLQAGGPDEQFF. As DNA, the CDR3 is TGTGCCAGCCCCGACGATTCTCTTCAAGCGGGAGGGCCGGATGAGCAGTTCTTC.

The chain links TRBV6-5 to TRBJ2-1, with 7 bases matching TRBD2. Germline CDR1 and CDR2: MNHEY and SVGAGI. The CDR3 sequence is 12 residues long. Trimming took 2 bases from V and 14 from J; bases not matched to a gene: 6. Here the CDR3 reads CASSYRGDAKFF. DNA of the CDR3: TGTGCCAGCAGTTACCGGGGGGACGCAAAGTTCTTC.

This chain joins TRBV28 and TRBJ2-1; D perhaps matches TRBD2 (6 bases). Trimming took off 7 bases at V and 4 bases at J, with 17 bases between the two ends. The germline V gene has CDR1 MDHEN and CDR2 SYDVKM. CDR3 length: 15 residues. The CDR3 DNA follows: TGTGCCAGCATTCACCCCCGACTAGGGTACAATGAGCAGTTCTTC. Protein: CASIHPRLGYNEQFF.

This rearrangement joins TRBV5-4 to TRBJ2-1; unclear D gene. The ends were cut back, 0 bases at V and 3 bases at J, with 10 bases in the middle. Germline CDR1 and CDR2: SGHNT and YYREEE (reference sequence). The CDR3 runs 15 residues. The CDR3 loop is CASSLGSALYNEQFF. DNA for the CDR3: TGTGCCAGCAGCTTGGGGAGCGCCCTCTACAATGAGCAGTTCTTC.

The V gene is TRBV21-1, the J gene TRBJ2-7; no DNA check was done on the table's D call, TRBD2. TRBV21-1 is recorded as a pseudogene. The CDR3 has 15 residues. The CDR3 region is CASSPLPSGYYEQYF. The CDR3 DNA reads TGTGCCAGCAGCCCCTTACCTAGCGGGTATTACGAGCAGTACTTC.

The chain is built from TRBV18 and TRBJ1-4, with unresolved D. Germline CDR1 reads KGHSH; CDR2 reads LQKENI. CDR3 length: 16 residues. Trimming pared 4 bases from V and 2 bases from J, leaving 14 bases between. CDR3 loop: CASSRERISTNEKLFF. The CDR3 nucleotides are TGTGCCAGCTCACGGGAGAGGATTTCCACTAATGAAAAACTGTTTTTT.

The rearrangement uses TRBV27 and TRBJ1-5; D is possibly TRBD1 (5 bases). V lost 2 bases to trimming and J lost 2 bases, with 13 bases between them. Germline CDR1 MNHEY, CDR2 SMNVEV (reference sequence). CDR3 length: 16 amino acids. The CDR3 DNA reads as TGTGCCAGCAGTTTACGACAGTCCACCGGCAATCAGCCCCAGCATTTT. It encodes CASSLRQSTGNQPQHF.

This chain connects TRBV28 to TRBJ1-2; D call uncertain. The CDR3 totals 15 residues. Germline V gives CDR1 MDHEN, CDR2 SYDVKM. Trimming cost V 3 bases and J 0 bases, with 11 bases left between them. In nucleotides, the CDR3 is TGTGCCAGCAGTTTTCGAACAGAAGCTAACTATGGCTACACCTTC. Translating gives CASSFRTEANYGYTF.

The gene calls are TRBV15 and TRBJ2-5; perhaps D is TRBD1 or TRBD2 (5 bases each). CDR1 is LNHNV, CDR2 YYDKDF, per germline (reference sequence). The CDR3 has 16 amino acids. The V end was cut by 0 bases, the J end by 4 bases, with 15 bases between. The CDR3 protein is CATSRDFASRGETQYF. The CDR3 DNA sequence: TGTGCCACCAGCAGAGATTTCGCGTCGAGGGGAGAGACCCAGTACTTC.

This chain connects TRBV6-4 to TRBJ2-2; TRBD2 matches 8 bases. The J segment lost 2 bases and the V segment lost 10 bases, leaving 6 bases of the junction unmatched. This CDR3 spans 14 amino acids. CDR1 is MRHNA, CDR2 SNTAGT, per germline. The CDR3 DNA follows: TGTGCCACCCGAGCGGGAGATAACACCGGGGAGCTGTTTTTT. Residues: CATRAGDNTGELFF.

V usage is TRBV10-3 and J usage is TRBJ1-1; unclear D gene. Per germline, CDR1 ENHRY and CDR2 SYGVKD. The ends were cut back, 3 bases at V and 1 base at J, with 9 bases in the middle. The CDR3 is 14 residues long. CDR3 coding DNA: TGTGCCATCAGTGAATGGGAGGAGAACACTGAAGCTTTCTTT. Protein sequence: CAISEWEENTEAFF.

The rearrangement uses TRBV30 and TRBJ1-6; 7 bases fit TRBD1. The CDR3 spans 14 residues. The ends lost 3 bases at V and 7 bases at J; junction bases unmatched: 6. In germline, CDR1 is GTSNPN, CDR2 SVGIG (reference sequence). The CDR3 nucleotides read TGTGCCTGGAGGACGGCAGGGGGAAATTCACCCCTCCACTTT. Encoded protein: CAWRTAGGNSPLHF.

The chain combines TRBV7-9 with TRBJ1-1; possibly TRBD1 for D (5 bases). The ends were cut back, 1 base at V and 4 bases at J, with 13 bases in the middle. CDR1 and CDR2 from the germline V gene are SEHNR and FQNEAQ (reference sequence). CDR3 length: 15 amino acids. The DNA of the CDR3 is TGTGCCAGCAGCTTAGTTCTGGGACTTCGCACTGAAGCTTTCTTT. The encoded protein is CASSLVLGLRTEAFF. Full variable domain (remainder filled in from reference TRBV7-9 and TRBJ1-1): DTGVSQNPRHKITKRGQNVTFRCDPISEHNRLYWYRQTLGQGPEFLTYFQNEAQLEKSRLLSDRFSAERPKGSFSTLEIQRTEQGDSAMYLCASSLVLGLRTEAFFGQGTRLTVV.

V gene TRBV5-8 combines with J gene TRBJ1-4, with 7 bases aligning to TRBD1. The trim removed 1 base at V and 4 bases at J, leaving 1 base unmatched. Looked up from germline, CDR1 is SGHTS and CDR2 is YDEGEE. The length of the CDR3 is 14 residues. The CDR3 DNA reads TGTGCCAGCAGCTTGCAGGGGGATAATGAAAAACTGTTTTTT. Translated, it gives CASSLQGDNEKLFF.

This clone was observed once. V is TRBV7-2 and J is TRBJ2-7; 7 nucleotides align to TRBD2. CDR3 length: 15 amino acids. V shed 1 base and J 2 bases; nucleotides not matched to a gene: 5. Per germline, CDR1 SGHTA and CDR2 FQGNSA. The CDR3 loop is CASSLGSSGAYEQYF. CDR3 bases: TGTGCCAGCAGCTTAGGATCTAGCGGAGCCTACGAGCAGTACTTC.